The 12 T cell receptor beta chains below were found in one sample sequenced in a study of control samples from healthy donors and cancer patients. Profiled with immunoSEQ multiplex PCR; TCRdb holds only in-frame clones, not every one. The sample consists of 150,000 to 200,000 clones, about 90% of them appearing once. Source material: blood. These receptors were collected from a woman in her 30s in good health.

The genes are TRBV27 and TRBJ2-1, with 14 bases identical to TRBD2. CDR1 and CDR2 from the germline V gene are MNHEY and SMNVEV (reference sequence). The CDR3 has 17 residues. Unmatched junction bases numbered 5, after V lost 3 bases and J lost 4 bases. The CDR3 DNA follows: TGTGCCAGCAGTTTGGGACTAGCGGGAGAAGGGTACAATGAGCAGTTCTTC. Its translation: CASSLGLAGEGYNEQFF.

This sequence joins TRBV11-3 and TRBJ1-1; 10 nucleotides align to TRBD1. The CDR3 length is 14 residues. CDR1 is SGHNT, CDR2 YENEEA, per germline. The V segment lost 6 bases and the J segment 0 bases; nucleotides outside the gene matches: 1. The CDR3: CASRGQGLNTEAFF. The CDR3 region has the DNA TGTGCCAGCAGGGGACAGGGGCTGAACACTGAAGCTTTCTTT. The full variable domain, with the rest looked up from reference TRBV11-3 and TRBJ1-1, is EAGVVQSPRYKIIEKKQPVAFWCNPISGHNTLYWYLQNLGQGPELLIRYENEEAVDDSQLPKDRFSAERLKGVDSTLKIQPAELGDSAVYLCASRGQGLNTEAFFGQGTRLTVV.

The rearrangement links TRBV7-8 to TRBJ1-1, with D tentatively TRBD1 (6 bases). V was trimmed by 1 base and J by 10 bases, leaving 13 bases between them. The V gene's germline CDR1 is SGHVS and CDR2 FQNEAQ. The CDR3 totals 13 residues. In nucleotides, the CDR3 is TGTGCCAGCAGCTTAGAGGGGGGCATCCGAGCTTTCTTT. Protein product: CASSLEGGIRAFF.

The chain has TRBV7-8 and TRBJ2-5; possibly TRBD2 for D (5 bases). The CDR3 covers 17 residues. The germline gives CDR1 SGHVS, CDR2 FQNEAQ. The V end was cut by 0 bases, the J end by 4 bases, with 18 bases between. For the CDR3, the DNA is TGTGCCAGCAGCTTAGCTAAGCGGTCCTCCCGCTTAGAGACCCAGTACTTC. Translating gives CASSLAKRSSRLETQYF.

The rearrangement joins TRBV15 to TRBJ2-5; 9 nucleotides agree with TRBD2. The CDR3 has 16 amino acids. V was pared by 0 bases and J by 4 bases, with 6 bases of the junction left unmatched. Germline-derived CDR1 and CDR2 are LNHNV and YYDKDF (reference sequence). The CDR3 DNA follows: TGTGCCACCAGCAGAGAACGGACTAGCGTAGGAGAGACCCAGTACTTC. Translating gives CATSRERTSVGETQYF.

This chain joins TRBV3-1 (or the pseudogene TRBV3-2) and TRBJ2-3; 9 positions agree with TRBD1. The CDR3 totals 15 residues. Looked up from germline, CDR1 is LGHDT and CDR2 is YNNKEL (reference sequence). J gave up 4 bases and V 5 bases, and 7 bases lay outside the gene matches. The CDR3 sequence: CASSSRQGGADTQYF. The CDR3 DNA reads TGTGCCAGCAGCTCCAGACAGGGGGGGGCAGATACGCAGTATTTT.

The chain is built from TRBV7-9 and TRBJ2-2; D gene uncertain. The CDR3 has 15 residues. V was cut by 4 bases and J by 0 bases, with 9 bases left in between. Per the germline V gene, CDR1 is SEHNR and CDR2 is FQNEAQ (reference sequence). The CDR3 reads CASSSIDSNTGELFF. The DNA for the CDR3 is TGTGCCAGCAGCTCGATCGATTCGAACACCGGGGAGCTGTTTTTT.

The chain uses TRBV19 and TRBJ2-3, with D perhaps given as TRBD1 or TRBD2 (5 bases each). Germline V CDR1 and CDR2: LNHDA, SQIVND (reference sequence). Trimming shortened V by 5 bases and J by 3 bases, and 9 bases separated the two germline ends. CDR3 length: 13 residues. The CDR3 loop reads CASSQGVTDTQYF. The CDR3 bases are TGTGCCAGTAGTCAGGGAGTAACAGATACGCAGTATTTT.

This chain uses TRBV6-5 with TRBJ2-2, with 9 bases that match TRBD2. Germline values: CDR1 MNHEY, CDR2 SVGAGI. This CDR3 has 14 residues. Trimming cost V 8 bases and J 2 bases; bases outside gene matches: 3. CDR3 loop: CASGAGGNTGELFF. The CDR3 coding sequence is TGTGCCAGCGGAGCGGGAGGCAACACCGGGGAGCTGTTTTTT.

There are a few counts of this clone. V gene TRBV6-5 combines with J gene TRBJ2-5; TRBD2 might be the D (7 bases). The CDR3 consists of 14 residues. CDR1 MNHEY and CDR2 SVGAGI come from the germline V gene. V lost 6 bases to trimming and J lost 3 bases, with 14 bases between them. CDR3 loop: CASRAGQAKETQYF. In DNA form, the CDR3 reads TGTGCCAGCAGAGCGGGACAAGCGAAAGAGACCCAGTACTTC.

This CDR3 is CASSLKGAYGTDTQYF. The CDR3 nucleotides read TGTGCCAGCAGTCTTAAAGGGGCCTATGGCACAGATACGCAGTATTTT. This chain links TRBV27 with TRBJ2-3; TRBD1 might be the D (5 bases). This CDR3 region has 16 residues. V dropped 5 bases and J dropped 1 base, with 16 bases sitting between them. Germline V lookup: CDR1 MNHEY, CDR2 SMNVEV (reference sequence).

The V gene is TRBV5-6, the J gene TRBJ1-1; 7 nucleotides match TRBD1. This CDR3 spans 16 amino acids. Germline-derived CDR1 and CDR2 are SGHDT and YYEEEE. With 4 bases clipped from V and 0 bases from J, the junction kept 9 bases outside the gene matches. CDR3 sequence reads: CASSPNSGGLNTEAFF. CDR3 bases: TGTGCCAGCAGCCCGAATTCAGGGGGTTTGAACACTGAAGCTTTCTTT. Full variable domain (outside the CDR3, taken from reference TRBV5-6 and TRBJ1-1): DAGVTQSPTHLIKTRGQQVTLRCSPKSGHDTVSWYQQALGQGPQFIFQYYEEEERQRGNFPDRFSGHQFPNYSSELNVNALLLGDSALYLCASSPNSGGLNTEAFFGQGTRLTVV.